Each of the 19 T cell receptor beta chains below was sequenced from the same sample in a study of CD8+CD57+ T cells in acquired aplastic anemia. Both TCR beta VDJ combination and CDR3 sequence profiling were carried out. Genomic DNA was the template for this profiling. MiXCR was run by TCRdb on the reads, yielding one entry per CDR3 protein. The table lists some 200,000 distinct CDR3 sequences, just under 50% of them singletons. Flow cytometry had shown expanded CD8+CD57+ cells in the patients chosen for sequencing. The material sequenced was sorted CD4+, CD8+, or CD8+CD57+ T cells (not recorded which) from PBMCs. The origin of the receptors is a human donor with aplastic anemia.

This sequence joins TRBV20-1 and TRBJ2-1, with D unclear. Between the trimmed V and J ends, which lost 6 bases and 1 base, there was a span of 10 bases. This CDR3 is built from 13 residues. CDR1 is DFQATT, CDR2 SNEGSKA, per germline (reference sequence). The CDR3 bases are TGCAGTGCCCACTCAGAGTCCTACAATGAGCAGTTCTTC. Translation gives CSAHSESYNEQFF.

This clonotype appeared a few times. The chain joins TRBV10-1 to TRBJ2-7, with 7 bases lining up with TRBD1. Germline CDR1 WNHNN, CDR2 SYGVQD (reference sequence). The CDR3 contains 15 residues. Trimming removed 0 bases from V and 6 bases from J; junction bases left unmatched: 8. DNA for the CDR3: TGCGCCAGCAGTGAGTCTCGACAGGGTCGGTCCGAGCAGTACTTC. It encodes CASSESRQGRSEQYF.

V and J are TRBV19 and TRBJ1-5, with 7 bases matching TRBD1. Unmatched junction bases numbered 12, after V lost 4 bases and J lost 0 bases. The V gene's germline CDR1 is LNHDA and CDR2 SQIVND (reference sequence). The CDR3 totals 18 residues. The CDR3 DNA reads TGTGCCAGTAGTAGGGGGGACAGACGTTTATATAGCAATCAGCCCCAGCATTTT. Its translation: CASSRGDRRLYSNQPQHF.

In its sample, this clonotype was seen many times. The chain couples TRBV4-2 to TRBJ1-1, with a weak D call TRBD1 (6 bases). The CDR3 sequence is 12 residues long. The germline gives CDR1 LGHNA, CDR2 YNFKEQ. The ends were cut back, 6 bases at V and 6 bases at J, with 11 bases in the middle. The CDR3 DNA is TGTGCCAGCAGTCATACAGGGTCTGAAGCTTTCTTT. Translation: CASSHTGSEAFF.

In this sample, this clonotype turned up many times. V is TRBV12-3 or TRBV12-4 and J is TRBJ1-4; D possibly corresponds to TRBD1 (6 bases). The V and J ends lost 4 bases and 3 bases respectively, with 12 bases between them. The CDR3 totals 15 residues. The CDR3 reads CASSSRGWPNEKLFF. For the CDR3, the DNA is TGTGCCAGCAGTTCAAGGGGGTGGCCTAATGAAAAACTGTTTTTT.

The chain is built from TRBV7-9 and TRBJ2-7, with unresolved D. The CDR3 runs 12 residues. The V gene lost 5 bases and the J gene lost 6 bases, with 11 bases spanning the gap. CDR1 is SEHNR, CDR2 FQNEAQ, per germline (reference sequence). Here the CDR3 DNA reads TGTGCCAGCAGCCTACGGAACCTCGAGCAGTACTTC. Amino acid sequence: CASSLRNLEQYF.

This chain uses TRBV6-5 with TRBJ2-5; TRBD2 might be the D (6 bases). Trimming removed 2 bases from V and 5 bases from J, with 9 bases in between. The CDR3 extends over 13 amino acids. Germline values: CDR1 MNHEY, CDR2 SVGAGI. The CDR3 sequence: CASSYGGWETQYF. In DNA, the CDR3 is TGTGCCAGCAGTTACGGGGGGTGGGAGACCCAGTACTTC.

This clonotype was recorded at least ten times. The gene calls are TRBV6-5 and TRBJ2-5; TRBD2 matches 11 bases. Germline CDR1 is MNHEY and CDR2 is SVGAGI. The CDR3 covers 17 residues. The V gene end was trimmed by 3 bases and the J gene end by 3 bases; junction bases not matched to a gene: 9. The CDR3 DNA follows: TGTGCCAGCAGTTATCGCCCTGTGGGACTAGCGGAAGAGACCCAGTACTTC. This gives the protein CASSYRPVGLAEETQYF.

CDR3 protein: CASSHLGRGRSYEQYF. CDR3 in DNA: TGTGCCAGCAGCCATCTAGGTCGCGGGAGGTCCTACGAGCAGTACTTC. This chain connects TRBV25-1 to TRBJ2-7; TRBD2 matches at 8 bases. J lost 1 base, V lost 6 bases, and 11 bases had no gene match. CDR1 and CDR2 (germline): MGHDK, SYGVNS. The CDR3 contains 16 residues.

The table lists this clonotype with many counts. This sequence joins TRBV12-3 or TRBV12-4 and TRBJ2-7; no clear D gene. Trimming took 3 bases from V and 3 from J, leaving 9 bases between them. The CDR3 has 13 amino acids. In DNA form, the CDR3 reads TGTGCCAGCAGTTTTTCCGGAGTCTACGAGCAGTACTTC. It encodes CASSFSGVYEQYF.

The genes are TRBV12-3 or TRBV12-4 and TRBJ2-1, with TRBD2 identical over 9 bases. Trimming took 4 bases from V and 2 from J; bases not matched to a gene: 6. The CDR3 length is 16 residues. This CDR3 reads CASSSPLAGPYNEQFF. The CDR3, as DNA: TGTGCCAGCAGTTCACCGCTAGCGGGACCCTACAATGAGCAGTTCTTC.

V gene TRBV7-3 combines with J gene TRBJ1-3, with a tentative D call TRBD1 (6 bases). This CDR3 has 16 amino acids. The V gene's germline CDR1 is SGHTA and CDR2 FQGTGA. With 2 bases removed from V and 5 bases from J, the gap between germline ends came to 16 bases. In DNA form, the CDR3 reads TGTGCCAGCAGCTTACAGAGGACAGACGAACGAAACACCATATATTTT. Amino acids: CASSLQRTDERNTIYF.

Concerning this clonotype: A much bigger clone sits one base away, suggesting this may be a read error. This chain links TRBV19 with TRBJ1-5, with D possibly matching TRBD1 (6 bases). The germline V gene encodes CDR1 LNHDA and CDR2 SQIVND (reference sequence). This CDR3 comprises 11 residues. The CDR3 nucleotides are TGTGCCAGTAGTCCTCGGACAGCCCTTTATTTT. Its protein is CASSPRTALYF.

Notes on this clonotype: Since a much larger clone is just one base distant, this may be a read error. The chain links TRBV20-1 to TRBJ2-1, with TRBD2 matching 7 bases. CDR3 length: 16 amino acids. Germline V lookup: CDR1 DFQATT, CDR2 SNEGSKA (reference sequence). The CDR3 nucleotides are TGCAGTGCTAGGTCAGGGAGGGCTAGCGCTTACAATGAGCAGGTCTTC. Translation gives CSARSGRASAYNEQVF.

The V call is TRBV25-1, the J call TRBJ1-5; weak D call: TRBD1 (6 bases). Germline values: CDR1 MGHDK, CDR2 SYGVNS. The length of the CDR3 is 15 residues. Trimming removed 5 bases from V and 13 bases from J, with 24 bases in between. CDR3 protein: CASSSGEVSNQSQHF. Here the CDR3 DNA reads TGTGCCAGCAGTTCAGGGGAAGTCAGCAATCAGTCTCAGCATTTT.

In this sample, this clonotype turned up once. This chain joins TRBV24-1 and TRBJ2-1; maybe TRBD2 (6 bases). V lost 5 bases, J lost 1 base, and 8 bases lay in between. The germline V gene has CDR1 KGHDR and CDR2 SFDVKD. This CDR3 is built from 14 residues. CDR3 protein: CATSVADSYNEQFF. The DNA of the CDR3 is TGTGCCACCAGTGTAGCGGATTCCTACAATGAGCAGTTCTTC.

The chain is built from TRBV11-1 and TRBJ1-2; 10 bases are a match to TRBD1. The V gene's germline CDR1 is SGHAT and CDR2 FQDESV (reference sequence). This CDR3 contains 16 residues. Trimming removed 8 bases from V and 7 bases from J; junction bases left unmatched: 16. CDR3 coding DNA: TGTGCCAGCCGCAAGGGGACAGGGGTTCCTCTTGGTGGCTACACCTTC. It codes for CASRKGTGVPLGGYTF.

This clonotype was counted a single time. The chain recombines TRBV7-2 with TRBJ1-1; D not certain. The CDR3 extends over 11 amino acids. V lost 6 bases, J lost 8 bases, and 10 bases lay in between. Germline V gene lookup returns CDR1 SGHTA and CDR2 FQGNSA. CDR3 bases: TGTGCCAGCAGTGGGTATTTGGAAGCTTTCTTT. Residues: CASSGYLEAFF.

In regard to this clonotype: At one boundary the junction diverges from the germline segment, which might be a read error. The chain employs TRBV11-3 and TRBJ2-5; 13 nucleotides agree with TRBD2. Germline CDR1 reads SGHNT; CDR2 reads YENEEA. This CDR3 contains 17 residues. CDR3 in amino acids: CASSRTSGSGSQETQYF. CDR3 nucleotide sequence: TGTGCCAGCAGCCGGACTAGCGGGAGTGGATCCCAAGAAACCCAGTACTTC. The variable domain in full, with the rest retrieved from reference TRBV11-3 and TRBJ2-5, is EAGVVQSPRYKIIEKKQPVAFWCNPISGHNTLYWYLQNLGQGPELLIRYENEEAVDDSQLPKDRFSAERLKGVDSTLKIQPAELGDSAVYLCASSRTSGSGSQETQYFGPGTRLLVL.